The T cell receptor (beta chain) under discussion was sequenced for a study of T cell responses to AZD1222 COVID-19 vaccine. Assay: immunoSEQ multiplex PCR; the TCRdb copy retains only in-frame clones and omits some. The table has some 92,000 clones, about nine tenths seen once; the top ten hold 7.5%. This CDR3 is built from 16 residues. V lost 6 bases and J 0 bases, leaving 17 bases between the germline ends. The germline CDR1 and CDR2 sequences are LGHDT and YNNKEL (reference sequence). This clone was counted a few times. This chain uses TRBV3-1 (or the pseudogene TRBV3-2) with TRBJ1-2; possibly TRBD1 for D (5 bases). The clonotype originates from an adult in good health. Material: peripheral blood, obtained on day 0 of AZD1222 vaccination. The CDR3 reads CASRKSGTQSNYGYTF. The CDR3 DNA reads TGTGCCAGCAGAAAGAGCGGGACCCAATCTAACTATGGCTACACCTTC.